This T cell receptor (beta chain) was observed in a study of T-cell reconstitution after alpha-beta-depleted transplantation in children. Molecular barcoding with unique molecular identifiers was used for the TCRbeta library. TCRdb fed the PCR reads into MiXCR, producing one record per CDR3 protein. The data hold around 360,000 distinct CDR3 sequences, with about a tenth observed a single time. About this clonotype: A much larger clone lies a single base off, so this may be a read error.

The CDR3 has 15 amino acids. The germline V gene encodes CDR1 SGHTA and CDR2 FQGNSA. The V gene is TRBV7-2, the J gene TRBJ1-1, with TRBD1 as a possible D gene (5 bases). This receptor was obtained from a human donor who donated a stem cell graft to a child with acute lymphoblastic leukemia. Here the sequenced sample was PBMCs from the stem cell graft donor, taken from the stem cell graft. CDR3 coding DNA: TGTGCCAGCAGCTTAGGGGACGCATTGAACCCTGAAGCTTTCTTT. As protein: CASSLGDALNPEAFF.